This T cell receptor beta chain derives from a study of response to subunit inactivated influenza vaccine (dated by TCRdb to 2016 to 2018). Regarding the research as a whole: Deep quantitative profiling of the T cell receptor repertoire was used in the study to follow responses to a trivalent subunit inactivated influenza vaccine.

This clonotype was counted only a few times. Its antigen is unknown. The record has no base qualities; no much larger clone is one base away. Receptor amplification or capture employed RT-PCR. Sequencing took place on an Illumina HiSeq 2500. TCRdb cleaned the public reads at Q25 with fastp, built clones with MiXCR and kept in-frame beta chains. CDR3 protein sequences are deduplicated, and each keeps its most common genes and DNA. Here the sample has hundreds of thousands of distinct CDR3 sequences; 15% to 18% occur a single time. Under 14% of the sample is held by the ten biggest clonotypes. Study-wide conclusions, independent of this receptor: The authors suggested that each seasonal influenza vaccination may recruit only a limited number of new T cells.

The CDR3 holds 13 amino acids from the cysteine to the phenylalanine. Of the read, only the CDR3 DNA is kept; its 39 bases are in frame from base 1. Relative to germline, V is 6 bases shorter and J is 10 bases shorter, with 13 bases between their ends. CDR1 MGHDK and CDR2 SYGVNS were looked up in the germline V gene. Sample: PBMCs from blood, taken approximately 12 days after vaccination. The rearranged segments are TRBV25-1 and TRBJ1-6; TRBD1 is a possible D gene, resting on 6 matching bases. The TCR was taken from a man aged 50 to 59 who received an inactivated influenza vaccine. Donor details come from another sample of the same person, matched by shared clones. In nucleotide form, the sequence is TGTGCCAGCAGACTACAGGGTGGCTCACCCCTCCACTTT. Translation gives CASRLQGGSPLHF.